The rows below give T cell receptor beta chains drawn from one sample of a study of blood T cells in healthy people across ages. TCRdb analysed the 5' RACE reads with MiXCR anew, one entry per CDR3 protein. This table holds some 1,800,000 distinct CDR3 sequences, about 39% found once. Specimen: blood. The origin of the receptors is a human donor in good health. Each CDR3 is given without its conserved first and last residue. D genes are given only for firm matches. Clone size is not always given. Where it is, it says once, few, many or a class for expanded clones.

d_call j_call v_call clone_size cdr3_length cdr3_aa
TRBD1 TRBJ1-6 TRBV12-3/TRBV12-4 - 11 ASSPRTGSPLH
- TRBJ2-4 TRBV12-3/TRBV12-4 - 10 ASSLGEGKQY
- TRBJ1-2 TRBV28 few 7 ASSPIVT
- TRBJ2-1 TRBV24-1 - 12 AGAKGPAYNEQF
TRBD1 TRBJ2-6 TRBV12-3/TRBV12-4 - 17 ASSLGYYRGTSGANVLT
TRBD2 TRBJ2-3 TRBV20-1 - 12 SPLALTSTDTQY
- TRBJ1-4 TRBV20-1 - 14 SASEGLATTNEKLF
TRBD1 TRBJ1-6 TRBV5-5 - 13 ASRDRDRESGPLH
- TRBJ2-5 TRBV5-5 few 14 ASSLAGYPEQETQY
- TRBJ2-7 TRBV7-9 - 12 ASSFGQGMSEQY
TRBD1 TRBJ1-2 TRBV12-3/TRBV12-4 - 12 ASSLRGTVCGYT
TRBD1 TRBJ2-1 TRBV11-3 - 16 ASSLEAGGVESYNEQF
TRBD2 TRBJ2-1 TRBV5-1 - 12 ASQPTSGGYEQF
TRBD2 TRBJ2-1 TRBV20-1 many 14 SAYRQLAGVYNEQF
TRBD1 - TRBV24-1 - 12 VTSAAGGFHEQY
- TRBJ1-4 TRBV7-2 - 13 ASSSTGTKSEKLF
TRBD2 TRBJ2-1 TRBV27 - 13 ASSRGGVAYNEQF
TRBD2 TRBJ2-5 TRBV12-3/TRBV12-4 few 12 ASSSTSPEETQY
TRBD2 TRBJ2-3 TRBV7-9 few 12 ASSFRGGIDTQY
- TRBJ1-2 TRBV7-2 - 12 ASSLEKGHYGYT
- TRBJ1-2 TRBV2 few 12 ASSEGRSNYGYT
- TRBJ1-4 TRBV6-5 few 12 ASSYRGSGEKLF
- TRBJ2-3 TRBV20-1 few 10 SASGSRQTQY